This passage covers 29 T cell receptor beta chains from one sample sequenced in a study of T cells in localized non-small cell lung cancer. Sequenced by immunoSEQ multiplex PCR; TCRdb stores in-frame clones only, minus some. Of around 64,000 clones listed, approximately 80% are singletons. The material was PBMCs, obtained before any cancer treatment. The receptors originated from a man aged 35 to 69 with stage II lung adenocarcinoma.

The V gene is TRBV7-2, the J gene TRBJ1-5; D call uncertain. V was pared by 2 bases and J by 5 bases, with 10 bases between. The CDR3 runs to 14 residues. Germline values: CDR1 SGHTA, CDR2 FQGNSA. The CDR3 protein is CASSLYGNHQPQHF. Written as DNA, the CDR3 is TGTGCCAGCAGCTTATATGGGAACCATCAGCCCCAGCATTTT.

The CDR3 loop is CASSEAGDLGEQFF. In DNA, the CDR3 is TGTGCCAGCAGTGAGGCGGGAGATTTGGGGGAGCAGTTCTTC. The chain employs TRBV2 and TRBJ2-1; 7 bases match TRBD2. Unmatched junction bases numbered 9, after V lost 3 bases and J lost 10 bases. CDR1 and CDR2 (germline): SNHLY, FYNNEI. CDR3 length: 14 amino acids.

This rearrangement joins TRBV9 to TRBJ1-2, with D tentatively TRBD1 (6 bases). The CDR3 runs 12 residues. V was pared by 4 bases and J by 3 bases, with 7 bases between. Germline CDR1 and CDR2: SGDLS and YYNGEE. The CDR3 here is CASSQGYYGYTF. CDR3 nucleotides: TGTGCCAGCAGCCAGGGGTACTATGGCTACACCTTC.

The V gene is TRBV6-5, the J gene TRBJ2-7; D is unclear. The CDR3 contains 13 residues. CDR1 and CDR2 from the germline V gene are MNHEY and SVGAGI. With 11 bases removed from V and 2 bases from J, the gap between germline ends came to 16 bases. CDR3 DNA sequence: TGTGCCTCGGCCCGCGACGCTCCCTACGAGCAGTACTTC. Amino acid sequence: CASARDAPYEQYF.

This rearrangement joins TRBV9 to TRBJ2-2; D unclear. Trimming left V 0 bases short and J 5 bases short, with 2 bases between. This CDR3 spans 12 amino acids. CDR1 is SGDLS, CDR2 YYNGEE, per germline. CDR3 in DNA: TGTGCCAGCAGCGTAGAAACCGGGGAGCTGTTTTTT. Encoded protein: CASSVETGELFF.

The chain combines TRBV6-5 with TRBJ1-1; no definite D call. In germline, CDR1 is MNHEY, CDR2 SVGAGI. The CDR3 spans 14 residues. Deletions cut 6 bases from V and 5 bases from J, with 16 bases between. The CDR3 coding sequence is TGTGCCAGCAGAAACGACCAGGCCCAAACTGAAGCTTTCTTT. It codes for CASRNDQAQTEAFF.

Remarks on this clone: The junction departs from the called germline gene at one end, perhaps through a read error. The J gene is TRBJ2-2, the V gene TRBV7-7; D not resolved. The CDR3 is made up of 13 amino acids. In germline, CDR1 is SSHAT, CDR2 FNYEAQ (reference sequence). CDR3 residues: CASSSDDTGELFF. CDR3 DNA sequence: TGTGCTAGCAGCTCAGACGACACCGGGGAGCTGTTTTTT.

This clone was recorded a few times. This sequence joins TRBV7-2 and TRBJ1-5; TRBD1 aligns across 7 bases. This CDR3 comprises 15 residues. V lost 3 bases and J lost 3; bases outside the gene matches: 5. The germline V gene has CDR1 SGHTA and CDR2 FQGNSA. The CDR3 sequence: CASSFRDSNNQPQHF. Here the CDR3 DNA reads TGTGCCAGCAGCTTCCGGGACAGCAACAATCAGCCCCAGCATTTT.

V is TRBV5-1 and J is TRBJ2-5; 10 bases are shared with TRBD2. The V gene end was trimmed by 4 bases and the J gene end by 5 bases; junction bases not matched to a gene: 11. This CDR3 region has 16 residues. Germline V gene data show CDR1 as SGHRS and CDR2 as YFSETQ. The CDR3 bases are TGCGCCAGCAGCCGAGGGCTAGCGGGAGACGGGGAGACCCAGTACTTC. The encoded protein is CASSRGLAGDGETQYF.

This clone has a single count. The gene calls are TRBV9 and TRBJ2-3; D is unclear. Germline V gene sequence: CDR1 SGDLS, CDR2 YYNGEE. The CDR3 is 17 amino acids. The germline V and J ends were trimmed by 0 bases and 1 base, with 15 bases remaining between them. The DNA for the CDR3 is TGTGCCAGCAGCGTAGCCCCAGGAGCCCGAGGCACAGATACGCAGTATTTT. Its translation: CASSVAPGARGTDTQYF.

This clone was recorded only once. The rearrangement joins TRBV6-1 to TRBJ2-7; D is perhaps TRBD1 (6 bases). CDR1 is MNHNS and CDR2 is SASEGT in the germline V gene. Trimming removed 1 base at V and 4 bases at J, with 14 bases between. This CDR3 spans 15 amino acids. This CDR3 is CASSEVPDRGYEQYF. The CDR3 DNA sequence: TGTGCCAGCAGTGAAGTCCCGGACAGAGGGTACGAGCAGTACTTC.

V gene TRBV9 combines with J gene TRBJ1-2; D is uncertain. The CDR3 has 12 amino acids. Germline loops: CDR1 SGDLS, CDR2 YYNGEE. The ends were cut back, 0 bases at V and 6 bases at J, with 6 bases in the middle. DNA of the CDR3: TGTGCCAGCAGCGTAGAGGGCGATGGCTACACCTTC. Its translation is CASSVEGDGYTF.

The rearrangement joins TRBV11-3 to TRBJ2-7; D is perhaps TRBD2 (5 bases). The CDR3 consists of 15 residues. CDR1 SGHNT and CDR2 YENEEA come from the germline V gene. Trimming removed 5 bases at V and 3 bases at J, with 17 bases between. CDR3 nucleotide sequence: TGTGCCAGCAGCGGTCGGACTCGACGATACTACGAGCAGTACTTC. It yields the protein CASSGRTRRYYEQYF.

V and J are TRBV5-1 and TRBJ2-7; perhaps D is TRBD1 or TRBD2 (5 bases each). Germline lookup yields CDR1 SGHRS and CDR2 YFSETQ. The length of the CDR3 is 15 residues. Deletions cut 0 bases from V and 0 bases from J, with 10 bases between. The CDR3 bases are TGCGCCAGCAGCTTGGATGGGGGTCCCTCCTACGAGCAGTACTTC. Translated: CASSLDGGPSYEQYF.

The V and J genes are TRBV13 and TRBJ2-5; 7 nucleotides line up with TRBD1. Germline V lookup: CDR1 PRHDT, CDR2 FYEKMQ (reference sequence). The CDR3 contains 14 residues. Germline trimming cut 2 bases from V and 3 bases from J; bases unmatched to any gene: 3. The DNA for the CDR3 is TGTGCCAGCAGCTTAAGGGGACAGAAAGAGACCCAGTACTTC. Residues: CASSLRGQKETQYF.

This clone was counted once. J is TRBJ2-2 and V is TRBV19, with D tentatively TRBD1 (6 bases). CDR1 is LNHDA, CDR2 SQIVND, per germline (reference sequence). CDR3 length equals 14 residues. Trimming pared 7 bases from V and 6 bases from J, leaving 15 bases between. Here the CDR3 reads CASIETGEPGELFF. For the CDR3, the DNA is TGTGCCAGTATCGAGACAGGAGAGCCCGGGGAGCTGTTTTTT.

Of note for this clone: Other DNA sequences from this sample encode an identical CDR3 as well. The chain carries TRBV7-2 and TRBJ2-7, with TRBD1 matching over 8 bases. The germline V gene has CDR1 SGHTA and CDR2 FQGNSA. The CDR3 runs to 13 residues. V was clipped by 4 bases and J by 2 bases; unmatched bases: 1. Here the CDR3 DNA reads TGTGCCAGCAGCTCACAGGGGGCCTACGAGCAGTACTTC. Translating gives CASSSQGAYEQYF. The entire variable domain, with the rest obtained from reference TRBV7-2 and TRBJ2-7, is as follows: GAGVSQSPSNKVTEKGKDVELRCDPISGHTALYWYRQSLGQGLEFLIYFQGNSAPDKSGLPSDRFSAERTGGSVSTLTIQRTQQEDSAVYLCASSSQGAYEQYFGPGTRLTVT.

The rearrangement links TRBV19 to TRBJ1-5, with D possibly matching TRBD1 (5 bases). CDR1 and CDR2 from the germline V gene are LNHDA and SQIVND (reference sequence). This CDR3 has 20 amino acids. The V end lost 9 bases, the J end lost 0 bases, and 30 bases lay between the germline ends. In nucleotides, the CDR3 is TGTGCCAGGTCAGGATTAGAATGGATCTCAACGGGGGATAGCAATCAGCCCCAGCATTTT. Translated, it gives CARSGLEWISTGDSNQPQHF.

Only a few counts were recorded for this clone. This rearrangement joins TRBV6-4 to TRBJ1-2; perhaps TRBD1 as D (5 bases). The CDR3 loop spans 11 amino acids. The germline gives CDR1 MRHNA, CDR2 SNTAGT. Between the trimmed V and J ends, which lost 2 bases and 8 bases, there was a span of 6 bases. CDR3 amino acids: CASSDGGGYTF. CDR3 coding DNA: TGTGCCAGCAGTGACGGGGGAGGCTACACCTTC.

The V gene is TRBV7-3, the J gene TRBJ2-1; 8 bases line up with TRBD2. Germline CDR1 SGHTA, CDR2 FQGTGA. The J segment lost 4 bases and the V segment lost 5 bases, leaving 4 bases of the junction unmatched. The CDR3 has 14 residues. This chain's CDR3 is CASSPGREYNEQFF. The CDR3 DNA sequence: TGTGCCAGCAGCCCCGGGAGGGAGTACAATGAGCAGTTCTTC.

This chain joins TRBV9 and TRBJ2-1, with TRBD2 identical over 10 bases. This CDR3 has 15 amino acids. The V segment lost 0 bases and the J segment 6 bases; nucleotides outside the gene matches: 3. Looked up from germline, CDR1 is SGDLS and CDR2 is YYNGEE. CDR3 sequence (DNA): TGTGCCAGCAGCGTAGTAGCGGGAGGCCCCAATGAGCAGTTCTTC. Amino acid sequence: CASSVVAGGPNEQFF.

This chain links TRBV7-3 with TRBJ2-2, with TRBD2 matching over 7 bases. The V and J ends lost 2 bases and 6 bases, in that order; junction bases with no gene match: 9. The CDR3 spans 16 residues. From germline, CDR1 is SGHTA and CDR2 FQGTGA. This chain's CDR3 is CASSLGPGGIAGELFF. The CDR3 DNA sequence: TGTGCCAGCAGCTTAGGTCCGGGAGGAATCGCCGGGGAGCTGTTTTTT.

DNA for the CDR3: TGCAGCGTGCCAAGGAGGGCCCAAGCTTTCTTT. Encoded protein: CSVPRRAQAFF. This chain uses TRBV29-1 with TRBJ1-1; D is uncertain. The CDR3 is 11 amino acids. V was trimmed by 6 bases and J by 9 bases, leaving 14 bases between them. Germline V lookup: CDR1 SQVTM, CDR2 ANQGSEA. The full variable domain, in which reference TRBV29-1 and TRBJ1-1 provide the parts outside the CDR3, is SAVISQKPSRDICQRGTSLTIQCQVDSQVTMMFWYRQQPGQSLTLIATANQGSEATYESGFVIDKFPISRPNLTFSTLTVSNMSPEDSSIYLCSVPRRAQAFFGQGTRLTVV.

The chain links TRBV19 to TRBJ2-1; the D is unclear. This CDR3 region has 11 residues. The V gene lost 3 bases and the J gene lost 8 bases, with 5 bases spanning the gap. CDR1 is LNHDA and CDR2 is SQIVND in the germline V gene (reference sequence). Written as DNA, the CDR3 is TGTGCCAGTAGTATCTCGGATGAGCAGTTCTTC. Translating it yields CASSISDEQFF.

This clone has more than one count but fewer than ten. V gene TRBV30 combines with J gene TRBJ2-3; 14 bases are shared with TRBD2. Trimming cost V 2 bases and J 3 bases; bases outside gene matches: 13. CDR3 size: 19 residues. Per germline, CDR1 GTSNPN and CDR2 SVGIG (reference sequence). CDR3 sequence reads: CAWSKTGTSGSPLTDTQYF. The CDR3 DNA sequence: TGTGCCTGGAGTAAGACAGGGACTAGCGGGAGTCCCCTGACAGATACGCAGTATTTT.

Worth noting for this clone: At one boundary the junction diverges from the germline segment, which might be a read error. This rearrangement joins TRBV15 to TRBJ1-4; 8 bases line up with TRBD1. Germline-derived CDR1 and CDR2 are LNHNV and YYDKDF (reference sequence). The CDR3 sequence is 13 residues long. The CDR3 spells CATSRDRAGGPSF. The CDR3 nucleotides are TGTGCCACCAGCAGAGATCGGGCAGGGGGCCCCTCTTTT.

This clone came up a few times. This chain uses TRBV2 with TRBJ1-1, with 7 positions matching TRBD1. The junction had 9 bases not matched to a gene; V was cut back by 7 bases and J by 4 bases. This CDR3 comprises 14 residues. Per the germline V gene, CDR1 is SNHLY and CDR2 is FYNNEI. The CDR3 region has the DNA TGTGCCAGCACGAGGGGGCTGTTAGGCACTGAAGCTTTCTTT. Translated, it gives CASTRGLLGTEAFF. Full variable domain (outside the CDR3, taken from reference TRBV2 and TRBJ1-1): EPEVTQTPSHQVTQMGQEVILRCVPISNHLYFYWYRQILGQKVEFLVSFYNNEISEKSEIFDDQFSVERPDGSNFTLKIRSTKLEDSAMYFCASTRGLLGTEAFFGQGTRLTVV.

There are a few counts of this clone. The rearrangement links TRBV5-1 to TRBJ1-2; D is uncertain. This CDR3 comprises 13 residues. From germline, CDR1 is SGHRS and CDR2 YFSETQ. Trimming pared 5 bases from V and 6 bases from J, leaving 14 bases between. DNA of the CDR3: TGCGCCAGCAGTGAGTCGGGAAGAAATGGCTACACCTTC. Residues: CASSESGRNGYTF.

This rearrangement joins TRBV6-1 to TRBJ2-1; 11 bases align to TRBD2. CDR1 and CDR2 (germline): MNHNS, SASEGT. The CDR3 is made up of 16 amino acids. J was trimmed by 7 bases and V by 1 base; bases with no gene match: 6. CDR3 region: CASSEVTTSGKNEQFF. The CDR3 nucleotides are TGTGCCAGCAGTGAAGTTACGACTAGCGGGAAAAATGAGCAGTTCTTC.